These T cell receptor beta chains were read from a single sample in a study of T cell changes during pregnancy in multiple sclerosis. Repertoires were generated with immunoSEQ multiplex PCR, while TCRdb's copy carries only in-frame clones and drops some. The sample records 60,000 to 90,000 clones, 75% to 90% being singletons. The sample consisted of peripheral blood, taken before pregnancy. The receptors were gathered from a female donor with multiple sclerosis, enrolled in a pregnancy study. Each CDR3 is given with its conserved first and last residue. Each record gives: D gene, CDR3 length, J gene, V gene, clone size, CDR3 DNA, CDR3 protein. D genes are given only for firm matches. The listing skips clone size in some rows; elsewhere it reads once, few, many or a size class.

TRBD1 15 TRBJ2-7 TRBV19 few TGTGCCAGTAGTATAGTAGGGACAGGGACCTACGAGCAGTACTTC CASSIVGTGTYEQYF
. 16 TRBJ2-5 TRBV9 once TGTGCCAGCAGCGTAGGGGGGCAGGGGATGGGAGAGACCCAGTACTTC CASSVGGQGMGETQYF
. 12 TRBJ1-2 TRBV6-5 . TGTGCCAGCCATAATAACAGGGTTGGCTACACCTTC CASHNNRVGYTF
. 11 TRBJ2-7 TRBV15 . TGTGCCACCAGCAACGGGTACGAGCAGTACTTC CATSNGYEQYF
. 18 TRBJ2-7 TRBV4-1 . TGCGCCAGCAGCCAAGTGACAGGTAACAGTATCTTTTCCTACGAGCAGTACTTC CASSQVTGNSIFSYEQYF
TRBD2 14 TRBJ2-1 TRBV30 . TGTGCCTGGATAATAGCGGGGGGGTACAATGAGCAGTTCTTC CAWIIAGGYNEQFF
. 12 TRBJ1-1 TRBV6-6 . TGTGCCAGCGTATTCCAGGGGAGTGAAGCTTTCTTT CASVFQGSEAFF
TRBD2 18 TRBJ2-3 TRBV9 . TGTGCCAGCAGCCAAGGGCTAGCGGGGGCCTACCCCACAGATACGCAGTATTTT CASSQGLAGAYPTDTQYF
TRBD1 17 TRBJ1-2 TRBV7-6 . TGTGCCAGCAGCTTCTTTTCCGGGACAGGGGGCGGCTATGGCTACACCTTC CASSFFSGTGGGYGYTF
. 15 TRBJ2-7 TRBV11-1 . TGTGCCAGCAGCTTAGAAGACAGTTATACCTACGAGCAGTACTTC CASSLEDSYTYEQYF
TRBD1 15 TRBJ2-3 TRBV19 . TGTGCCCTACCCACTGAGGGGGCCTCCACAAATACGCAGTATTTT CALPTEGASTNTQYF
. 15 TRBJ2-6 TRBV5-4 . TGTGCCAGCATCAACAGGGATTCTGGGGCCAACGTCCTGACTTTC CASINRDSGANVLTF
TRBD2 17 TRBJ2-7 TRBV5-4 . TGTGCCAGCAGCACTCCTGGGCTAGCGGGGGGGCCGAGGGAGCAGTACTTC CASSTPGLAGGPREQYF
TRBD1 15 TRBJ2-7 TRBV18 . TGTGCCAGCTCCCCGGACAGGGGGCTATCGGACGAGCAGTACTTC CASSPDRGLSDEQYF
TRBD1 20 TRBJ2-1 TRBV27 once TGTGCCAGCAGGACTACCGAGGGGACAGGGGGCGCTTTCCCCTACAATGAGCAGTTCTTC CASRTTEGTGGAFPYNEQFF
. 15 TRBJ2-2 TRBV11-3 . TGTGCCAGCAGCTTGGGGCAGGGTAACACCGGGGAGCTGTTTTTT CASSLGQGNTGELFF
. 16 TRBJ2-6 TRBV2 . TGTGCCAGCAACGACAGATCACTTCCTGGGGCCAACGTCCTGACTTTC CASNDRSLPGANVLTF
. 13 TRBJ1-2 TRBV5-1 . TGCGCCAGCAGCAACCGCGGAGCACACGGCTACACCTTC CASSNRGAHGYTF
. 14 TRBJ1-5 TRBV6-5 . TGTGCCAGCACCTGGCGAGAGGGCAATCAGCCCCAGCATTTT CASTWREGNQPQHF
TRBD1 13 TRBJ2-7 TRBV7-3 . TGTGCCAGCAGCCTGGGACAGGGAGACGAGCAGTACTTC CASSLGQGDEQYF
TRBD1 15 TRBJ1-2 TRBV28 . TGTGCCAGCAGTTTCGGGACAGCGTATAACTATGGCTACACCTTC CASSFGTAYNYGYTF
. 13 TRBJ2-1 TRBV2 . TGTGCCAGCAGTGGGCAGGGAGGCAATGAGCAGTTCTTC CASSGQGGNEQFF
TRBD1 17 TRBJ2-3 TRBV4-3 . TGCGCCAGCAGCCAAGTCGGATCAGGGGGCCTCACAGATACGCAGTATTTT CASSQVGSGGLTDTQYF
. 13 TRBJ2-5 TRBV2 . TGTGCCATCCACGAGGGACACGGAGAGACCCAGTACTTC CAIHEGHGETQYF
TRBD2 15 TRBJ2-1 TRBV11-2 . TGTGCCAGCAGCTTCCCTAGCGGGGGGCTCAATGAGCAGTTCTTC CASSFPSGGLNEQFF
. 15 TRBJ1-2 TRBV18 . TGTGCCAGCTCATCGTCGGTAGAGACAAACTATGGCTACACCTTC CASSSSVETNYGYTF
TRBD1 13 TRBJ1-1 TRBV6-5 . TGTGCCAGCAGTCGACAGGGGACCACTGAAGCTTTCTTT CASSRQGTTEAFF
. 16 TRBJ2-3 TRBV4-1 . TGCGCCAGCAGCCAAGACCCTATGACGGGGACAGATACGCAGTATTTT CASSQDPMTGTDTQYF
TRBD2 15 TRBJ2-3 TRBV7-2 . TGTGCCAGCAGCCTAGCGGGGGGGCCTGCAGATACGCAGTATTTT CASSLAGGPADTQYF
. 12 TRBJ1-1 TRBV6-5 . TGTGCCAGCAGTTACCTTGACACTGAAGCTTTCTTT CASSYLDTEAFF
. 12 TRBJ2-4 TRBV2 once TGTGCCAGCAGTGAGGAGCGCGACATTCAGTACTTC CASSEERDIQYF
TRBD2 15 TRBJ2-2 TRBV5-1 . TGCGCCAGCAGCTTGGCTCTAGCGGGGCCCGGGGAGCTGTTTTTT CASSLALAGPGELFF
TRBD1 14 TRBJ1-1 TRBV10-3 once TGTGCCGCCCTCGGACAGGGAAGGGAGACTGAAGCTTTCTTT CAALGQGRETEAFF
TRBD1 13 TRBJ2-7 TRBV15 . TGTGCCACCAGCCGGGGACAGTATTACGAGCAGTACTTC CATSRGQYYEQYF
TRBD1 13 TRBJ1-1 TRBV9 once TGTGCCAGCAGCGACACAGGGGCAGGGGAAGCTTTCTTT CASSDTGAGEAFF
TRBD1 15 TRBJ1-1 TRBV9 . TGTGCCAGCAGCCCCCAAACAGGGGGGGTCACTGAAGCTTTCTTT CASSPQTGGVTEAFF
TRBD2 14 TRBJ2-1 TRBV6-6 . TGTGCCAGCAGGGACCCCGGGACTAGAGGGCTAGAGTTCTTC CASRDPGTRGLEFF
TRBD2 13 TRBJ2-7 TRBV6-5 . TGTGCCAGCAGCCGGGCGGGGGACTACGAGCAGTACTTC CASSRAGDYEQYF
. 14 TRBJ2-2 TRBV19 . TGTGCCAACCCGGGAAGGGAGAACACCGGGGAGCTGTTTTTT CANPGRENTGELFF
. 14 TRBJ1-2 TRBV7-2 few TGTGCCAGCAGCTTATTCTCCCGAGTCGATGGCTACACCTTC CASSLFSRVDGYTF
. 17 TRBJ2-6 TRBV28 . TGTGCCAGCAGTTTTGCAGGGGATATCTCTGGGGCCAACGTCCTGACTTTC CASSFAGDISGANVLTF
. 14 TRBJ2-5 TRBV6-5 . TGTGCCAGCAGTTACTCCACACGCCAAGAGACCCAGTACTTC CASSYSTRQETQYF
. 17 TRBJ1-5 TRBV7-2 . TGTGCCAGCAGCTTGTTTGACGGGGGGATCGTTTATCAGCCCCAGCATTTT CASSLFDGGIVYQPQHF
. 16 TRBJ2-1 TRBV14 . TGTGCCAGCAGCCAAGTAGGAGGGCGTTCCTACAATGAGCAGTTCTTC CASSQVGGRSYNEQFF
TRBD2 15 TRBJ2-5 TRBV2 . TGTGCCAGCAGGAGTTGGCGGGGGGGACAAGAGACCCAGTACTTC CASRSWRGGQETQYF
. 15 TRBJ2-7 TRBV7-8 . TGTGCCAGCGTAGCAAATCCGACTTACCCCAGCGAGCAGTACTTC CASVANPTYPSEQYF
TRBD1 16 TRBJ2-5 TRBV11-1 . TGTGCCAGCAGCTTCAGGCGACAGGGCATCGGAGAGACCCAGTACTTC CASSFRRQGIGETQYF
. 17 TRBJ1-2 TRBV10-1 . TGCGCCAGCAGAGCCAGGGGCACTAACCATGTTAACTATGGCTACACCTTC CASRARGTNHVNYGYTF
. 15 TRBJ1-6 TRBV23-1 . TGCGCCAGCAGTCAATCACACTCCTATAATTCACCCCTCCACTTT CASSQSHSYNSPLHF
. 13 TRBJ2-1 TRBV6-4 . TGTGCCAGCAGTGCGGGAGCCTACAATGAGCAGTTCTTC CASSAGAYNEQFF
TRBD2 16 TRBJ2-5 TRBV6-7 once TGTGCCAGCAATCTCTACGGGGGGGGGCCTCAAGAGACCCAGTACTTC CASNLYGGGPQETQYF
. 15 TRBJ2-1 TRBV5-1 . TGCGCCAGCAGCGCTATACTAGGTCCCTACAATGAGCAGTTCTTC CASSAILGPYNEQFF
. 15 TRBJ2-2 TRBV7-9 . TGTGCCAGCAGCCCCGGGACACTGAACACCGGGGAGCTGTTTTTT CASSPGTLNTGELFF
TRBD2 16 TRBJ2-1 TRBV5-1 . TGCGCCAGCAGCTTTGTCCTAGCGGGGTCCTACAATGAGCAGTTCTTC CASSFVLAGSYNEQFF
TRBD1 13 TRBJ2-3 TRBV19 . TGTGCCAGTAGTGGGGACAGACGAGATACGCAGTATTTT CASSGDRRDTQYF
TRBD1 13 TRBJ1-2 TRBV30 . TGTGCCTTTGGGGACAGTCGGGACTATGGCTACACCTTC CAFGDSRDYGYTF
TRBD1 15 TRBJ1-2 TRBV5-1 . TGCGCCAGCAGCCTAAGACAGGGGAGAGGATATGGCTACACCTTC CASSLRQGRGYGYTF
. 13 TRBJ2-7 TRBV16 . TGTGCCAGCAGCCAATCAAGGGGCTTCCGCGAGTACTTC CASSQSRGFREYF